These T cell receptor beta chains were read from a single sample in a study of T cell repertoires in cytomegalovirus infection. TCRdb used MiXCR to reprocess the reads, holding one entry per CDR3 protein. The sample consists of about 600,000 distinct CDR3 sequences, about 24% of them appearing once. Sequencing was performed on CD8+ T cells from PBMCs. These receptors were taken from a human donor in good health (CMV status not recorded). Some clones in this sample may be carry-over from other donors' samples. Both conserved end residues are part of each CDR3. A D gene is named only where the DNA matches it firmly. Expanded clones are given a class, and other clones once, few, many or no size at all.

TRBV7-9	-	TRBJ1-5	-	TGTGCCAGCAGCTTAGGACCGGCTCAGCCCCAGCATTTT	CASSLGPAQPQHF
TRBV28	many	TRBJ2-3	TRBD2	TGTGCCAGCAGTTTAGGACTAGCGGGGAGCACAGATACGCAGTATTTT	CASSLGLAGSTDTQYF
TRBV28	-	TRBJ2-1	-	TGTGCCAGCAGTGGCAGGGACTGGGTCAATGAGCAGTTCTTC	CASSGRDWVNEQFF
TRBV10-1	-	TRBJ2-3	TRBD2	TGCGCCAGCAGCGGACTAGCGGGGGCGCCGGCTAGCACAGATACGCAGTATTTT	CASSGLAGAPASTDTQYF
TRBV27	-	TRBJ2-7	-	TGTGCCAGCAGCATGGAGAGGGGCGAACTCTACGAGCAGTACTTC	CASSMERGELYEQYF
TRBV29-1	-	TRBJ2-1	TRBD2	TGCAGCGTTGAAATGCGGGGGACCTACAATGAGCAGTTCTTC	CSVEMRGTYNEQFF
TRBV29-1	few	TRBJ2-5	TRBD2	TGCAGCGTTGAGGAACATGGACTAGCGGGGGGCAAGATTATCCAAGAGACCCAGTACTTC	CSVEEHGLAGGKIIQETQYF
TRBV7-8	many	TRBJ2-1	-	TGTGCCAGCAGGACACTCTCGACAATCAATGAGCAGTTCTTC	CASRTLSTINEQFF
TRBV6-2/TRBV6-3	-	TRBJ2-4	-	TGTGCCAGCAGTTCCCTTGGGGCGGGGACGTTTAGGATTCAGTACTTC	CASSSLGAGTFRIQYF
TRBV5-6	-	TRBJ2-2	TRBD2	TGTGCCAGCAGCTTGACGCGGGAGCGGAACACCGGGGAGCTGTTTTTT	CASSLTRERNTGELFF
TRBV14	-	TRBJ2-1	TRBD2	TGTGCCAGCAGCCACCCTACCGGGACTAGGGGCTGGCACTACAATGAGCAGTTCTTC	CASSHPTGTRGWHYNEQFF
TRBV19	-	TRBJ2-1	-	TGTGCCAGCTATGGCGAGCAGGAACGAGAGCAGTTCTTC	CASYGEQEREQFF
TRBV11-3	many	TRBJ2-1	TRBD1	TGTGCCAGCAGCACACCGGGACAGGGGTCTTACAATGAGCAGTTCTTC	CASSTPGQGSYNEQFF
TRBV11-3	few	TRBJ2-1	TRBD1	TGTGCCAGCAGTCGAGACAGGGGCAGCTCCTACAATGAGCAGTTCTTC	CASSRDRGSSYNEQFF
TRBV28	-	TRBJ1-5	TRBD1	TGTGCCAGCAGCCTTGTGACAGGGGGCGGACAGCCCCAGCATTTT	CASSLVTGGGQPQHF
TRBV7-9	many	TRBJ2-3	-	TGTGCCAGCAGCTTAGGGATAGATACGCAGTATTTT	CASSLGIDTQYF
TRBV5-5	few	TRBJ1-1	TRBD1	TGTGCCAGCAGCTTGAACAGGGGGATCGCTGAAGCTTTCTTT	CASSLNRGIAEAFF
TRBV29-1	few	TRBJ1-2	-	TGCAGCGTTGCAGAGGGTTTTGCGCGGGGCTACACCTTC	CSVAEGFARGYTF
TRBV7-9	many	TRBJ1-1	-	TGTGCCAGCAGTCCCGTTCTTCGCAACACTGAAGCTTTCTTT	CASSPVLRNTEAFF
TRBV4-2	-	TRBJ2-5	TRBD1	TGTGCCAGCAGCCAACTATCCTCGCCGGAACAGGGGATAGAGACCCAGTACTTC	CASSQLSSPEQGIETQYF
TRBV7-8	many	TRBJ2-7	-	TGTGCCAGCAGCTCAACCGTCGGGGGTTACGAGCAGTACTTC	CASSSTVGGYEQYF
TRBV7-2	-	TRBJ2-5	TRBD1	TGTGCCAGCAGCTCGGGACAGCGATTCCAAGAGACCCAGTACTTC	CASSSGQRFQETQYF
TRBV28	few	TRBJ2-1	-	TGTGCCAGCACCAGAGGGCCCATGGGCTCCTACAATGAGCAGTTCTTC	CASTRGPMGSYNEQFF
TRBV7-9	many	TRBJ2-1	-	TGTGCCAGCAGCTTAGAGGCCGGGACTCCACTTGTGGAGCAGTTCTTC	CASSLEAGTPLVEQFF
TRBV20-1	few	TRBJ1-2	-	TGCAGTGCTACCCCGGGGGGGCTGAGTGGCTACACCTTC	CSATPGGLSGYTF
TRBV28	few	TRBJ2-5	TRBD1	TGTGCCAGCAGTTCCATGACCATACGAGTGACAGGGATGGCGGAGACCCAGTACTTC	CASSSMTIRVTGMAETQYF
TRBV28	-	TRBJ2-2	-	TGTGCCAGCACTCCCCTCGAGGCAGGGGGGACCGGGGAGCTGTTTTTT	CASTPLEAGGTGELFF
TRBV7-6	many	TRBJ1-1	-	TGTGCCAGCAGTACACTGAACACTGAAGCTTTCTTT	CASSTLNTEAFF
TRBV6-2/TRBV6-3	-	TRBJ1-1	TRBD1	TGTGCCAGCAGCCCTACCGACAGGGGTATCATGAACACTGAAGCTTTCTTT	CASSPTDRGIMNTEAFF
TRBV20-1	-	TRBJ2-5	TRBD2	TGCAGTGCCTCACCAAGTGTGAGCGGGGGAAACCAAGAGACCCAGTACTTC	CSASPSVSGGNQETQYF
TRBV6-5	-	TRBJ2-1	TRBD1	TGTGCCAGCAGTTACGGTCGGACAGGGCTATACAATGAGCAGTTCTTC	CASSYGRTGLYNEQFF
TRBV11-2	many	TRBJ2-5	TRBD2	TGTGCCAGCAGCTCCCTCCGACTAGCGGGGGGCCTCGAGACCCAGTACTTC	CASSSLRLAGGLETQYF
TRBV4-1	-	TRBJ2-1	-	TGCGCCAGCAGCCAAGATAAGACTCACAATGAGCAGTTCTTC	CASSQDKTHNEQFF
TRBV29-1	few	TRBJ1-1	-	TGCAGCCTCCGGGTGGAAGGGGACACTGAAGCTTTCTTT	CSLRVEGDTEAFF
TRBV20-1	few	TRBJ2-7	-	TGCAGTGCTAGCTCGTATGCATTTAACTCCTACGAGCAGTACTTC	CSASSYAFNSYEQYF
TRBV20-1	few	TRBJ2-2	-	TGCAGTGCTAGAGATCGCACAGGGTACACCGGGGAGCTGTTTTTT	CSARDRTGYTGELFF
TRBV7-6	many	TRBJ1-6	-	TGTGCCAGCAGCTACGACAGCAGTGATTCACCCCTCCACTTT	CASSYDSSDSPLHF
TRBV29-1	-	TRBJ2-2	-	TGCAGCGTTGAAGATTTCGGGCAAGGCGGGGAGCTGTTTTTT	CSVEDFGQGGELFF
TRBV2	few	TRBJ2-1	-	TGTGCCAGCAGTGCAGGCACCTACTACAATGAGCAGTTCTTC	CASSAGTYYNEQFF
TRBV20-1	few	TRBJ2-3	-	TGCAGTGCTAGAGACAGGGATTGGACAGATACGCAGTATTTT	CSARDRDWTDTQYF